The T cell receptor beta chain under discussion was sequenced for a study of T cells after somatic rescue of genetic block. CDR3 length equals 12 residues. From germline, CDR1 is SGDLS and CDR2 YYNGEE. V gave up 1 base and J gave up 6 bases, with 6 bases separating them. Using immunoSEQ multiplex PCR, the repertoire was profiled, and TCRdb retains in-frame clones only, with some absent. The data contain about 63,000 clones, about 90% of them singletons. Material for sequencing was peripheral blood mononuclear cells (PBMCs). The TCR comes from a man in his forties. The chain employs TRBV9 and TRBJ2-3; D is unclear. CDR3 in amino acids: CASSVSGDTQYF. DNA for the CDR3: TGTGCCAGCAGCGTATCCGGTGATACGCAGTATTTT.